Presented here are 30 T cell receptor beta chains from one specimen sequenced in a study of beta chain features in type 1 diabetes. Every isolated RNA sample was fully reverse transcribed, so sequencing captured expressed TCRB transcripts. Sequenced by immunoSEQ multiplex PCR; TCRdb stores in-frame clones only, minus some. The sample yields hundreds of thousands of clones, roughly a tenth seen once. The antigens of these receptors remain unknown. Overall study findings and caveats: When Type 1 diabetes patients were examined, their TCRB CDR3s proved moderately but significantly shorter in all four CD4+ subsets.

Input material: central memory CD4+ T cells from blood. These receptors were collected from a man aged 25 to 40 with type 1 diabetes.

The V gene is TRBV2, the J gene TRBJ1-5, with D possibly TRBD1 on 5 matching bases. V was cut by 2 bases and J by 0 bases, with 11 bases left in between. Per germline, CDR1 SNHLY and CDR2 FYNNEI. This CDR3 is 16 amino acids long. This CDR3 is CASSELGGSSNQPQHF. The CDR3 DNA reads TGTGCCAGCAGTGAATTGGGGGGAAGTAGCAATCAGCCCCAGCATTTT.

The rearrangement links TRBV11-2 to TRBJ2-1; TRBD1 or TRBD2 may be the D gene (5 bases each). Germline CDR1 is SGHAT and CDR2 is FQNNGV. CDR3 size: 12 residues. V was clipped by 0 bases and J by 15 bases, with 12 bases between them. CDR3 loop: CASSLDQAGRFF. As DNA, the CDR3 is TGTGCCAGCAGCTTAGATCAGGCAGGGAGGTTCTTC.

This clone turned up a few times. The rearrangement links TRBV28 to TRBJ2-4; tentatively, D is TRBD1 or TRBD2 (5 bases each). CDR3 size: 21 residues. Germline V gene sequence: CDR1 MDHEN, CDR2 SYDVKM. The ends were cut back, 2 bases at V and 1 base at J, with 27 bases in the middle. The CDR3 nucleotides are TGTGCCAGCAGTTTAACTGCCGTTGGTGTGGGGGTCGTAAAGGCCAAAAACATTCAGTACTTC. Translated, it gives CASSLTAVGVGVVKAKNIQYF.

Note on this clone: This same CDR3 is encoded by further DNA sequences in the sample. The rearrangement joins TRBV9 to TRBJ1-4; unclear D gene. Trimming removed 5 bases at V and 0 bases at J, with 5 bases between. The CDR3 spans 13 residues. The germline V gene encodes CDR1 SGDLS and CDR2 YYNGEE. The CDR3 here is CASSRATNEKLFF. For the CDR3, the DNA is TGTGCCAGCAGTAGGGCAACTAATGAAAAACTGTTTTTT.

The V gene is TRBV4-3, the J gene TRBJ1-2; TRBD1 matches 10 bases. The CDR3 runs to 18 residues. After removal of 1 base from V and 5 bases from J, the junction contained 13 bases not matched to a gene. The germline CDR1 and CDR2 sequences are LGHNA and YSLEER. The CDR3 sequence: CASSQASTGGYVPYGYTF. The CDR3 region has the DNA TGCGCCAGCAGCCAAGCCTCGACAGGGGGCTATGTCCCTTATGGCTACACCTTC.

The chain links TRBV7-2 to TRBJ2-6, with D hard to call. V lost 5 bases and J 0 bases, leaving 5 bases between the germline ends. Per germline, CDR1 SGHTA and CDR2 FQGNSA. This CDR3 spans 14 amino acids. This CDR3 reads CASSHDSGANVLTF. Here the CDR3 DNA reads TGTGCCAGCAGCCACGACTCTGGGGCCAACGTCCTGACTTTC.

The rearrangement uses TRBV29-1 and TRBJ2-3; no clear D. The CDR3 totals 12 residues. Germline lookup yields CDR1 SQVTM and CDR2 ANQGSEA. V was trimmed by 3 bases and J by 1 base, leaving 5 bases between them. CDR3 region: CSVDVGTDTQYF. The DNA of the CDR3 is TGCAGCGTTGACGTTGGCACAGATACGCAGTATTTT.

The chain couples TRBV5-6 to TRBJ1-2, with a possible D match to TRBD1 (5 bases). Germline lookup yields CDR1 SGHDT and CDR2 YYEEEE. The CDR3 extends over 13 amino acids. With 3 bases removed from V and 3 bases from J, the gap between germline ends came to 9 bases. The chain's CDR3 is CASSSTGDYGYTF. The DNA of the CDR3 is TGTGCCAGCAGCTCAACGGGGGACTATGGCTACACCTTC.

This clone has only a few counts. The chain carries TRBV4-3 and TRBJ2-2, with D unclear. Germline CDR1 LGHNA, CDR2 YSLEER. This CDR3 has 15 residues. The ends were cut back, 4 bases at V and 4 bases at J, with 13 bases in the middle. The chain's CDR3 is CASSPLNSGTGELFF. The CDR3 DNA sequence: TGCGCCAGCAGCCCACTAAACTCAGGCACCGGGGAGCTGTTTTTT.

This clone was observed many times. CDR3 loop: CASSAQGWTEAFF. The DNA for the CDR3 is TGTGCCAGCAGCGCACAGGGTTGGACTGAAGCTTTCTTT. V gene TRBV2 combines with J gene TRBJ1-1, with TRBD1 as a possible D gene (6 bases). CDR1 and CDR2 from the germline V gene are SNHLY and FYNNEI. The CDR3 length is 13 residues. The ends were cut back, 6 bases at V and 5 bases at J, with 13 bases in the middle.

This clone was detected a few times. Other DNA sequences in this sample translate to the same CDR3. The chain links TRBV9 to TRBJ1-1; no definite D call. CDR1 SGDLS and CDR2 YYNGEE come from the germline V gene. This CDR3 is 14 amino acids long. V was cut by 0 bases and J by 0 bases, with 6 bases left in between. The CDR3 DNA reads as TGTGCCAGCAGCGTAGGACTCCTGAACACTGAAGCTTTCTTT. Translation: CASSVGLLNTEAFF.

Only a few counts were recorded for this clone. The J gene is TRBJ1-2, the V gene TRBV7-9; possibly TRBD1 for D (5 bases). This CDR3 is built from 14 residues. The germline CDR1 and CDR2 sequences are SEHNR and FQNEAQ (reference sequence). Trimming pared 5 bases from V and 3 bases from J, leaving 13 bases between. Here the CDR3 reads CASSPGGTYYGYTF. The DNA of the CDR3 is TGTGCCAGCAGCCCAGGCGGGACGTACTATGGCTACACCTTC.

CDR3 nucleotides: TGTGCCAGCAGCCCCGGCGCGATACTGAACACTGAAGCTTTCTTT. Translation: CASSPGAILNTEAFF. The chain couples TRBV7-9 to TRBJ1-1; D gene uncertain. V gave up 5 bases and J gave up 0 bases, with 13 bases separating them. The CDR3 consists of 15 residues. The germline CDR1 and CDR2 sequences are SEHNR and FQNEAQ (reference sequence).

The rearrangement links TRBV27 to TRBJ1-1; D unresolved. Trimming pared 7 bases from V and 1 base from J, leaving 10 bases between. Germline V gene data show CDR1 as MNHEY and CDR2 as SMNVEV (reference sequence). This CDR3 has 13 residues. CDR3 loop: CASKGFENTEAFF. Here the CDR3 DNA reads TGTGCCAGCAAGGGATTTGAGAACACTGAAGCTTTCTTT.

This clone was detected a few times. The chain carries TRBV9 and TRBJ2-1, with 7 bases matching TRBD2. CDR1 and CDR2 from the germline V gene are SGDLS and YYNGEE. Unmatched junction bases numbered 4, after V lost 0 bases and J lost 1 base. The CDR3 totals 16 residues. The DNA for the CDR3 is TGTGCCAGCAGCGTAGGTGGAGCGGGGTCCTACAATGAGCAGTTCTTC. Protein product: CASSVGGAGSYNEQFF. Full variable domain (outside the CDR3, taken from reference TRBV9 and TRBJ2-1): DSGVTQTPKHLITATGQRVTLRCSPRSGDLSVYWYQQSLDQGLQFLIQYYNGEERAKGNILERFSAQQFPDLHSELNLSSLELGDSALYFCASSVGGAGSYNEQFFGPGTRLTVL.

The V call is TRBV5-6, the J call TRBJ2-3, with 11 nucleotides matching TRBD2. This CDR3 is 16 amino acids long. CDR1 and CDR2 (germline): SGHDT, YYEEEE. The V and J ends lost 2 bases and 4 bases, in that order; junction bases with no gene match: 6. CDR3 sequence reads: CASSLIAGGPADTQYF. CDR3 nucleotides: TGTGCCAGCAGCTTAATAGCGGGGGGGCCCGCAGATACGCAGTATTTT.

This clone was seen repeatedly, ten times or more. In the same sample, other DNA sequences code for this CDR3. This rearrangement joins TRBV29-1 to TRBJ2-5; tentative D call: TRBD2 (5 bases). Trimming cost V 3 bases and J 2 bases, with 10 bases left between them. This CDR3 is 13 amino acids long. Germline CDR1 is SQVTM and CDR2 is ANQGSEA. CDR3 in amino acids: CSVEGERQETQYF. DNA for the CDR3: TGCAGCGTTGAGGGAGAGAGGCAAGAGACCCAGTACTTC.

The V call is TRBV18, the J call TRBJ1-2, with TRBD1 identical over 7 bases. V dropped 4 bases and J dropped 8; count of bases not matched to a gene: 7. Germline CDR1 KGHSH, CDR2 LQKENI. CDR3 length: 13 residues. This chain's CDR3 is CASSRTGSDGYTF. The CDR3 nucleotides are TGTGCCAGCTCACGGACAGGCTCCGACGGCTACACCTTC.

The V gene is TRBV6-5, the J gene TRBJ2-7; 9 positions match TRBD1. Germline V gene lookup returns CDR1 MNHEY and CDR2 SVGAGI. V dropped 5 bases and J dropped 5; count of bases not matched to a gene: 7. CDR3 length: 14 residues. CDR3 DNA: TGTGCCAGCAGTCCTCCGGGACAGGGCGACGAGCAGTACTTC. It translates to CASSPPGQGDEQYF.

This clone was seen a single time. For the CDR3, the DNA is TGTGCCTGGAGTGTCCGTAGCGGTCAGCCCCAGCATTTT. Protein product: CAWSVRSGQPQHF. The rearrangement links TRBV30 to TRBJ1-5; D remains unclear. Trimming stripped 0 bases from V and 6 bases from J, with 9 bases between. From germline, CDR1 is GTSNPN and CDR2 SVGIG (reference sequence). The CDR3 extends over 13 amino acids.

The gene calls are TRBV13 and TRBJ2-2; a weak D match, TRBD1 (7 bases). The V end was cut by 4 bases, the J end by 6 bases, with 12 bases between. The length of the CDR3 is 14 residues. Germline V gene sequence: CDR1 PRHDT, CDR2 FYEKMQ (reference sequence). The CDR3 sequence: CASSSTGEAGELFF. The CDR3 coding sequence is TGTGCCAGCAGCTCCACAGGGGAGGCCGGGGAGCTGTTTTTT. Drawing the rest from reference TRBV13 and TRBJ2-2, the complete variable domain is AAGVIQSPRHLIKEKRETATLKCYPIPRHDTVYWYQQGPGQDPQFLISFYEKMQSDKGSIPDRFSAQQFSDYHSELNMSSLELGDSALYFCASSSTGEAGELFFGEGSRLTVL.

This clone was counted between two and nine times. The chain combines TRBV7-9 with TRBJ1-6; 7 bases fit TRBD1. The V segment lost 4 bases and the J segment 9 bases; nucleotides outside the gene matches: 6. Germline V gene sequence: CDR1 SEHNR, CDR2 FQNEAQ (reference sequence). This CDR3 contains 14 residues. The CDR3 reads CASSWDSSGSPLHF. CDR3 nucleotides: TGTGCCAGCAGCTGGGACAGCTCGGGTTCACCCCTCCACTTT.

This clone was observed a few times. This chain links TRBV9 with TRBJ1-2; 8 bases match TRBD1. The CDR3 contains 16 residues. V shed 3 bases and J 7 bases; nucleotides not matched to a gene: 14. The germline CDR1 and CDR2 sequences are SGDLS and YYNGEE. The CDR3 loop reads CASSGGTGRGLGGYTF. The DNA of the CDR3 is TGTGCCAGCAGCGGAGGGACAGGAAGGGGCCTGGGTGGCTACACCTTC.

This rearrangement joins TRBV7-9 to TRBJ1-1; the D gene is possibly TRBD1 (6 bases). V lost 6 bases, J lost 7 bases, and 12 bases lay in between. The CDR3 runs to 12 residues. Germline CDR1 SEHNR, CDR2 FQNEAQ (reference sequence). The CDR3 DNA reads TGTGCCAGCAGTCTTCAGGGGTTTGAAGCTTTCTTT. It yields the protein CASSLQGFEAFF.

CDR3 DNA: TGTGCCTGGAGTGCGGTAGGAAATACGCAGTATTTT. Protein product: CAWSAVGNTQYF. The rearrangement links TRBV30 to TRBJ2-3, with no clear D. This CDR3 has 12 residues. The germline V gene encodes CDR1 GTSNPN and CDR2 SVGIG (reference sequence). Trimming left V 1 base short and J 7 bases short, with 9 bases between.

The V and J genes are TRBV5-1 and TRBJ1-4; no firm D call. The CDR3 contains 14 residues. V lost 4 bases to trimming and J lost 8 bases, with 15 bases between them. Per the germline V gene, CDR1 is SGHRS and CDR2 is YFSETQ. In DNA, the CDR3 is TGCGCCAGCAGCCAGCAGGCAGAAGGGGAAAAACTGTTTTTT. Translated: CASSQQAEGEKLFF.

The V and J genes are TRBV6-4 and TRBJ2-3; D remains unclear. This CDR3 comprises 14 residues. The germline gives CDR1 MRHNA, CDR2 SNTAGT. The ends were cut back, 5 bases at V and 4 bases at J, with 13 bases in the middle. The CDR3 protein is CASSRGGRSDTQYF. In nucleotides, the CDR3 is TGTGCCAGCAGTCGTGGTGGTCGGTCAGATACGCAGTATTTT.

The rearrangement links TRBV11-2 to TRBJ2-3; 8 bases agree with TRBD1. After removal of 0 bases from V and 3 bases from J, the junction contained 5 bases not matched to a gene. CDR3 length: 16 amino acids. The germline CDR1 and CDR2 sequences are SGHAT and FQNNGV. The CDR3 here is CASSLDVTGGTDTQYF. DNA for the CDR3: TGTGCCAGCAGCTTAGACGTAACAGGGGGTACAGATACGCAGTATTTT. The whole variable domain, filled in from reference TRBV11-2 and TRBJ2-3, reads EAGVAQSPRYKIIEKRQSVAFWCNPISGHATLYWYQQILGQGPKLLIQFQNNGVVDDSQLPKDRFSAERLKGVDSTLKIQPAKLEDSAVYLCASSLDVTGGTDTQYFGPGTRLTVL.

Only a few counts were recorded for this clone. J is TRBJ1-4 and V is TRBV11-2; 7 bases are a match to TRBD1. The CDR3 extends over 14 amino acids. The germline V gene encodes CDR1 SGHAT and CDR2 FQNNGV. With V trimmed by 5 bases and J by 5 bases, 5 bases remained unmatched. CDR3 DNA sequence: TGTGCCAGCAGCCTAAGGGACAGCAATGAAAAACTGTTTTTT. Protein product: CASSLRDSNEKLFF.

This clone appeared many times. The rearrangement uses TRBV5-1 and TRBJ2-5; D unclear. This CDR3 is built from 15 residues. Deletions cut 3 bases from V and 1 base from J, with 13 bases between. Germline CDR1 is SGHRS and CDR2 is YFSETQ. The CDR3 DNA reads as TGCGCCAGCAGCTCGTCGTCGCCCAGCCAAGAGACCCAGTACTTC. This encodes CASSSSSPSQETQYF. Supplemented by reference TRBV5-1 and TRBJ2-5, the full variable domain reads KAGVTQTPRYLIKTRGQQVTLSCSPISGHRSVSWYQQTPGQGLQFLFEYFSETQRNKGNFPGRFSGRQFSNSRSEMNVSTLELGDSALYLCASSSSSPSQETQYFGPGTRLLVL.